The sequence of this T cell receptor (beta chain) was determined in a study of blood T cell repertoires in COVID-19. Adults between about 18 and 95 years of age took part from fewer than 30 US areas. Sequenced by immunoSEQ multiplex PCR; TCRdb stores in-frame clones only, minus some. The table includes under 300,000 clones, more than 75% detected once. The receptor was isolated from a woman between 40 and 55 years old with acute COVID-19. The material sequenced was PBMCs or T cells enriched from blood (not recorded which).

The CDR3, as DNA: TGCGCCAGCAGCCTATCAAGAGGACAAGTGGTCGGGCAGTACTTC. It specifies CASSLSRGQVVGQYF. The rearrangement links TRBV5-1 to TRBJ2-7, with a tentative D call TRBD1 (5 bases). V lost 4 bases, J lost 9 bases, and 23 bases lay in between. CDR1 and CDR2 from the germline V gene are SGHRS and YFSETQ. The length of the CDR3 is 15 residues.